Shown below are 5 T cell receptor beta chains from a single sample sequenced in a study of cytomegalovirus exposure and HLA in healthy donors. PCR involved 60 Vbeta and 13 Jbeta primers. The table came from immunoSEQ multiplex PCR; TCRdb's copy has only in-frame clones and leaves some out. The sample consists of about 210,000 clones, 82% of them appearing once. The sample taken for sequencing was PBMCs. The receptors stem from a middle-aged man in good health and CMV-seropositive.

V gene TRBV4-1 combines with J gene TRBJ2-3, with D possibly TRBD2 on 5 matching bases. Germline values: CDR1 MGHRA, CDR2 YSYEKL. V was pared by 9 bases and J by 0 bases, with 10 bases between. This CDR3 has 13 amino acids. CDR3 protein: CASRSGSTDTQYF. The CDR3 region has the DNA TGCGCCAGTAGGAGCGGAAGCACAGATACGCAGTATTTT.

The V gene is TRBV21-1, the J gene TRBJ2-3; the table's D call TRBD2 went unverified against the DNA. TRBV21-1 corresponds to a pseudogene. The CDR3 is 15 residues long. In nucleotides, the CDR3 is TGTGCCAGCAGCAGTCAGCGGGAGGACACAGATACGCAGTATTTT. Amino acids: CASSSQREDTDTQYF.

This chain joins TRBV2 and TRBJ2-5; TRBD1 aligns across 8 bases. With V trimmed by 5 bases and J by 6 bases, 11 bases remained unmatched. The germline V gene has CDR1 SNHLY and CDR2 FYNNEI. The length of the CDR3 is 15 residues. The CDR3 loop reads CASSWDRSVEKTQYF. In nucleotides, the CDR3 is TGTGCCAGCAGTTGGGACAGGTCGGTTGAGAAGACCCAGTACTTC.

The chain joins TRBV27 to TRBJ2-7, with 11 bases matching TRBD2. J lost 4 bases, V lost 0 bases, and 5 bases had no gene match. Per the germline V gene, CDR1 is MNHEY and CDR2 is SMNVEV (reference sequence). The length of the CDR3 is 16 residues. CDR3: CASSLSTGLAVYEQYF. CDR3 in DNA: TGTGCCAGCAGTTTATCCACGGGACTAGCGGTGTACGAGCAGTACTTC.

V gene TRBV5-4 combines with J gene TRBJ1-2, with D perhaps TRBD1 (5 bases). V lost 2 bases and J lost 6, with 11 bases in between. The CDR3 has 13 residues. Germline V lookup: CDR1 SGHNT, CDR2 YYREEE (reference sequence). As DNA, the CDR3 is TGTGCCAGCAGCTTCGCGGGGGTGGATGGCTACACCTTC. It codes for CASSFAGVDGYTF.